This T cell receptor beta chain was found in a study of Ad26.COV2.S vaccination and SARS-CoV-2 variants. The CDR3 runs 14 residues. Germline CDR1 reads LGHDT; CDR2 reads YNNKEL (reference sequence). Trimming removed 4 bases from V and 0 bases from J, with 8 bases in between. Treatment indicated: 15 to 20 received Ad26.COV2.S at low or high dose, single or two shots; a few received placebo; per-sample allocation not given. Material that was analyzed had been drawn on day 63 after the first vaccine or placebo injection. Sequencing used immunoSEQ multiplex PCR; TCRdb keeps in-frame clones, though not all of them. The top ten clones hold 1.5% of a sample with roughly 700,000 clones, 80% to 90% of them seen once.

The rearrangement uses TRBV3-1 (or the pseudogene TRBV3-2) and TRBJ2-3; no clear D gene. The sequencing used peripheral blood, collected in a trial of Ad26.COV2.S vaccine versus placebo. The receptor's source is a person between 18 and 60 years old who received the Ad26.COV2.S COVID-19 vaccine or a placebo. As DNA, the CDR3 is TGTGCCAGCAGCCGGTCCGGAAGCACAGATACGCAGTATTTT. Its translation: CASSRSGSTDTQYF.